The 21 T cell receptor beta chains below were found in one sample sequenced in a study of cytomegalovirus exposure and HLA in healthy donors. The PCR contained 60 Vbeta and 13 Jbeta primers. The method was immunoSEQ multiplex PCR; TCRdb's version includes in-frame clones alone and lacks a portion of them. The profile covers around 90,000 clones, with less than 75% appearing a single time and around 5.5% taken by the ten largest. Sequences were obtained from PBMCs. The receptors derive from a young woman in good health and CMV-seropositive.

This clone qualifies as medium-sized. This chain uses TRBV6-1 with TRBJ1-4, with D unclear. V lost 7 bases and J lost 8, with 14 bases in between. This CDR3 comprises 13 residues. Germline lookup yields CDR1 MNHNS and CDR2 SASEGT. CDR3: CASTYSGNEKLFF. In nucleotides, the CDR3 is TGTGCCAGCACCTACAGCGGTAACGAAAAACTGTTTTTT.

The chain couples TRBV18 to TRBJ1-4; 7 positions agree with TRBD1. V shed 3 bases, J shed 8 bases, and the junction held 9 bases outside the gene matches. The germline V gene has CDR1 KGHSH and CDR2 LQKENI. The CDR3 is 15 amino acids. The CDR3 protein is CASSPTGTEGEKLFF. CDR3 nucleotides: TGTGCCAGCTCACCTACCGGGACAGAAGGCGAAAAACTGTTTTTT.

The V gene is TRBV28, the J gene TRBJ2-5, with 7 bases identical to TRBD1. The J call may be faulty, since TRBJ2-7 better matches the DNA end. Germline CDR1 and CDR2: MDHEN and SYDVKM. CDR3 length equals 15 residues. This CDR3 reads CASSAPGQTLAEQYF. For the CDR3, the DNA is TGTGCCAGCAGTGCCCCGGGACAGACCCTTGCCGAGCAGTACTTC.

V and J are TRBV30 and TRBJ2-1, with D possibly TRBD1 on 5 matching bases. From germline, CDR1 is GTSNPN and CDR2 SVGIG (reference sequence). With 0 bases removed from V and 7 bases from J, the gap between germline ends came to 16 bases. This CDR3 comprises 15 residues. The CDR3 bases are TGTGCCTGGAGTGTAGGGGCGATAAAGGGTAATGAGCAGTTCTTC. Its protein is CAWSVGAIKGNEQFF. Combining the CDR3 with reference TRBV30 and TRBJ2-1 gives the whole variable domain SQTIHQWPATLVQPVGSPLSLECTVEGTSNPNLYWYRQAAGRGLQLLFYSVGIGQISSEVPQNLSASRPQDRQFILSSKKLLLSDSGFYLCAWSVGAIKGNEQFFGPGTRLTVL.

The rearrangement uses TRBV7-9 and TRBJ2-7; TRBD2 might be the D (6 bases). Trimming cost V 7 bases and J 1 base, with 14 bases left between them. The germline V gene encodes CDR1 SEHNR and CDR2 FQNEAQ (reference sequence). CDR3 length: 14 residues. The CDR3 DNA sequence: TGTGCCAGCATCCCGGGACGGGGGTCCTACGAGCAGTACTTC. Protein sequence: CASIPGRGSYEQYF.

On this clone itself: Its ends do not fully match the called genes, so a read error is possible. The genes are TRBV2 and TRBJ1-2; D may be TRBD1 (5 bases). Germline V gene data show CDR1 as SNHLY and CDR2 as FYNNEI. This CDR3 has 11 residues. The CDR3 DNA sequence: TGTGCCAGCAGCAGGGCCTATGGCTACCCCTTC. Its translation: CASSRAYGYPF. The variable domain in full, with the rest retrieved from reference TRBV2 and TRBJ1-2, is EPEVTQTPSHQVTQMGQEVILRCVPISNHLYFYWYRQILGQKVEFLVSFYNNEISEKSEIFDDQFSVERPDGSNFTLKIRSTKLEDSAMYFCASSRAYGYPFGSGTRLTVV.

The chain links TRBV28 to TRBJ1-3; no firm D call. Germline V gives CDR1 MDHEN, CDR2 SYDVKM. V dropped 4 bases and J dropped 9 bases, with 10 bases sitting between them. This CDR3 comprises 12 residues. CDR3 loop: CASSSSSRTIYF. The CDR3 DNA reads as TGTGCCAGCAGTTCCTCCTCCCGCACCATATATTTT.

The chain uses TRBV11-2 and TRBJ1-3; D is possibly TRBD1 (6 bases). The CDR3 consists of 14 residues. Looked up from germline, CDR1 is SGHAT and CDR2 is FQNNGV. The V and J ends lost 5 bases and 0 bases respectively, with 8 bases between them. CDR3 nucleotides: TGTGCCAGCAGCGTGACAGGCTCTGGAAACACCATATATTTT. It codes for CASSVTGSGNTIYF.

The V call is TRBV4-1, the J call TRBJ1-3; a possible D gene is TRBD1 (6 bases). Per germline, CDR1 MGHRA and CDR2 YSYEKL. V dropped 2 bases and J dropped 2 bases, with 10 bases sitting between them. The CDR3 runs to 15 residues. The CDR3 sequence: CASSQRGGAGNTIYF. CDR3 nucleotide sequence: TGCGCCAGCAGCCAAAGGGGGGGAGCTGGAAACACCATATATTTT.

The CDR3 sequence: CASSPRGPTTNEKLFF. The CDR3, as DNA: TGCGCCAGCAGCCCGCGGGGACCCACAACTAATGAAAAACTGTTTTTT. This chain connects TRBV5-1 to TRBJ1-4; possible D gene TRBD1, 5 bases. Trimming pared 4 bases from V and 0 bases from J, leaving 13 bases between. This CDR3 spans 16 amino acids. In germline, CDR1 is SGHRS, CDR2 YFSETQ.

V usage is TRBV6-1 and J usage is TRBJ2-6; D perhaps matches TRBD2 (5 bases). Trimming cost V 1 base and J 1 base, with 14 bases left between them. Germline values: CDR1 MNHNS, CDR2 SASEGT. The CDR3 is 18 amino acids. CDR3 amino acids: CASSEVWVGGSGANVLTF. CDR3 bases: TGTGCCAGCAGTGAAGTGTGGGTAGGAGGATCTGGGGCCAACGTCCTGACTTTC.

In its sample, this clone was seen a few times. The gene calls are TRBV28 and TRBJ2-1; D gene ambiguous. Trimming removed 5 bases from V and 10 bases from J, with 9 bases in between. CDR1 and CDR2 (germline): MDHEN, SYDVKM. The CDR3 spans 11 residues. CDR3 region: CASSPSVEQFF. CDR3 nucleotide sequence: TGTGCCAGCAGTCCGTCCGTAGAGCAGTTCTTC.

This clone was seen a few times. The V gene is TRBV7-9, the J gene TRBJ2-7; 9 bases agree with TRBD1. V lost 5 bases and J lost 5; bases outside the gene matches: 4. CDR3 length equals 13 residues. The germline V gene has CDR1 SEHNR and CDR2 FQNEAQ (reference sequence). The CDR3 reads CASSLRQGDEQYF. For the CDR3, the DNA is TGTGCCAGCAGCCTGAGACAGGGGGACGAGCAGTACTTC.

The chain carries TRBV12-5 and TRBJ2-7; maybe TRBD1 (6 bases). Trimming stripped 0 bases from V and 5 bases from J, with 17 bases between. The CDR3 contains 16 residues. Germline values: CDR1 LGHNT, CDR2 FRNRAP. CDR3 DNA: TGTGCTAGTGGTTTGGTAGGGTTCAGGGGCTTCCACGAGCAGTACTTC. Residues: CASGLVGFRGFHEQYF.

This chain uses TRBV11-2 with TRBJ1-4; D is perhaps TRBD1 (6 bases). The CDR3 spans 15 residues. In germline, CDR1 is SGHAT, CDR2 FQNNGV. V was pared by 5 bases and J by 7 bases, with 17 bases between. CDR3 loop: CASSPRGGDGEKLFF. CDR3 sequence (DNA): TGTGCCAGCAGCCCTAGAGGGGGAGATGGTGAAAAACTGTTTTTT.

The chain uses TRBV7-3 and TRBJ2-3, with TRBD2 matching 7 bases. Looked up from germline, CDR1 is SGHTA and CDR2 is FQGTGA. The V segment lost 1 base and the J segment 3 bases; nucleotides outside the gene matches: 7. This CDR3 spans 16 amino acids. The CDR3, as DNA: TGTGCCAGCAGCTTAAAAACGGTCGGGGGGACAGATACGCAGTATTTT. It yields the protein CASSLKTVGGTDTQYF.

This clone appeared a few times. This rearrangement joins TRBV18 to TRBJ2-7, with 9 bases lining up with TRBD2. Germline V lookup: CDR1 KGHSH, CDR2 LQKENI. The CDR3 runs to 14 residues. Trimming removed 1 base from V and 4 bases from J; junction bases left unmatched: 2. CDR3 amino acids: CASSPLLAGYEQYF. CDR3 DNA sequence: TGTGCCAGCTCACCACTACTAGCGGGTTACGAGCAGTACTTC.

This clone was seen more than once but under ten times. The chain's CDR3 is CASSYLGQGGYNEQFF. The CDR3 nucleotides read TGTGCCAGCAGTTACTTGGGACAGGGGGGCTACAATGAGCAGTTCTTC. V gene TRBV6-6 combines with J gene TRBJ2-1, with 11 bases that match TRBD1. CDR3 length equals 16 residues. V was pared by 1 base and J by 3 bases, with 2 bases of the junction left unmatched. Germline lookup yields CDR1 MNHNY and CDR2 SVGAGI (reference sequence).

The CDR3 loop reads CASSLGVAIEAFF. In nucleotides, the CDR3 is TGTGCCAGCAGCTTAGGGGTAGCGATTGAAGCTTTCTTT. This chain uses TRBV7-9 with TRBJ1-1; D is uncertain. There are 13 residues in the CDR3. Germline V lookup: CDR1 SEHNR, CDR2 FQNEAQ (reference sequence). Deletions cut 1 base from V and 7 bases from J, with 10 bases between.

This clone was seen just once. At one end the junction does not follow the germline gene, possibly because of a read error. The gene calls are TRBV19 and TRBJ2-7, with D possibly being TRBD1 (5 bases). The germline gives CDR1 LNHDA, CDR2 SQIVND (reference sequence). The length of the CDR3 is 12 residues. CDR3 residues: CSSRSPGSNSNF. CDR3 DNA sequence: TGTTCCAGTAGGTCTCCAGGGTCCAATTCGAACTTC. The whole variable domain, filled in from reference TRBV19 and TRBJ2-7, reads DGGITQSPKYLFRKEGQNVTLSCEQNLNHDAMYWYRQDPGQGLRLIYYSQIVNDFQKGDIAEGYSVSREKKESFPLTVTSAQKNPTAFYLCSSRSPGSNSNFGPGTRLTVT.

With respect to this clone: Relative to the germline gene, one junction end is altered; a read error may explain this. This specimen includes other DNA sequences encoding the same CDR3. The genes are TRBV7-6 and TRBJ1-6; perhaps TRBD1 as D (5 bases). Germline V gives CDR1 SGHVS, CDR2 FNYEAQ. The CDR3 covers 13 residues. The CDR3 coding sequence is TGTGCTAGCAGCTTACCGACAGCTTCACCCCTCCACTTT. Residues: CASSLPTASPLHF.